The 20 T cell receptor beta chains below all came from one sample that was sequenced in a study of blood T cell repertoires in COVID-19. Only in-frame clones appear in the TCRdb table, and some are missing; sequencing was by immunoSEQ multiplex PCR. The sample lists hundreds of thousands of clones; roughly 90% were seen once. The specimen sequenced was PBMCs or T cells enriched from blood (not recorded which). These receptors came from a woman in her forties or fifties who had recovered from COVID-19.

The chain joins TRBV5-5 to TRBJ1-1, with D maybe TRBD1 (5 bases). There are 13 residues in the CDR3. V was clipped by 0 bases and J by 4 bases, with 7 bases between them. CDR1 and CDR2 (germline): SGHKS, YYEKEE (reference sequence). The CDR3 protein is CASSLGGGTEAFF. In nucleotides, the CDR3 is TGTGCCAGCAGCTTGGGCGGGGGCACTGAAGCTTTCTTT.

The chain recombines TRBV6-4 with TRBJ2-3; tentatively, D is TRBD2 (6 bases). This CDR3 comprises 16 residues. Trimming removed 0 bases from V and 0 bases from J, with 10 bases in between. Germline V gives CDR1 MRHNA, CDR2 SNTAGT. The CDR3 is CASSDSGDSSTDTQYF. The CDR3 DNA reads as TGTGCCAGCAGTGACTCCGGGGACTCTAGCACAGATACGCAGTATTTT.

The chain carries TRBV28 and TRBJ2-7; tentatively, D is TRBD1 (6 bases). Trimming pared 3 bases from V and 2 bases from J, leaving 11 bases between. The CDR3 contains 14 residues. Germline-derived CDR1 and CDR2 are MDHEN and SYDVKM. This CDR3 reads CASSLPQGPYEQYF. The DNA for the CDR3 is TGTGCCAGCAGTTTGCCCCAGGGGCCCTACGAGCAGTACTTC.

This chain uses TRBV15 with TRBJ1-4, with TRBD1 identical over 7 bases. This CDR3 is 15 amino acids long. The germline CDR1 and CDR2 sequences are LNHNV and YYDKDF (reference sequence). V was pared by 1 base and J by 5 bases, with 4 bases of the junction left unmatched. The CDR3 protein is CATSRAGTANEKLFF. The CDR3 DNA reads as TGTGCCACCAGCAGAGCTGGGACAGCGAATGAAAAACTGTTTTTT.

This clone showed up just once. The V call is TRBV6-6, the J call TRBJ1-5, with a tentative D call TRBD1 (6 bases). Germline CDR1 MNHNY, CDR2 SVGAGI (reference sequence). The CDR3 has 19 amino acids. V lost 6 bases to trimming and J lost 0 bases, with 24 bases between them. DNA of the CDR3: TGTGCCAGCAGCTACGCGTGGGGGGGCCGAGCCAGTAGCAATCAGCCCCAGCATTTT. As protein: CASSYAWGGRASSNQPQHF.

The chain combines TRBV7-9 with TRBJ2-5, with 10 bases fitting TRBD1. The CDR3 is 15 amino acids. V gave up 5 bases and J gave up 4 bases; unmatched junction bases: 7. Germline values: CDR1 SEHNR, CDR2 FQNEAQ (reference sequence). The CDR3 coding sequence is TGTGCCAGCAGCCAGGGACAGGGGAGAGCAGAGACCCAGTACTTC. As protein: CASSQGQGRAETQYF.

The chain links TRBV6-2 or TRBV6-3 to TRBJ2-7; the match to TRBD2 covers 10 bases. V gave up 4 bases and J gave up 2 bases; unmatched junction bases: 5. CDR3 length: 15 amino acids. Germline CDR1 is MNHEY and CDR2 is SVGEGT. The CDR3 DNA is TGTGCCAGCAGTTCGGGACTAGCGCACCCCTACGAGCAGTACTTC. Its protein product is CASSSGLAHPYEQYF.

The rearrangement joins TRBV15 to TRBJ2-3, with D perhaps TRBD2 (5 bases). The CDR3 contains 16 residues. Germline lookup yields CDR1 LNHNV and CDR2 YYDKDF (reference sequence). V was shortened by 9 bases and J by 5 bases, with 24 bases between the two germline ends. In DNA, the CDR3 is TGTGCCACGACAAACTCGACTAATGCCCTCAGAGATACGCAGTATTTT. It is translated as CATTNSTNALRDTQYF.

The V and J genes are TRBV2 and TRBJ2-7; a weak D match, TRBD2 (6 bases). Trimming stripped 6 bases from V and 2 bases from J, with 14 bases between. Germline-derived CDR1 and CDR2 are SNHLY and FYNNEI. The CDR3 loop spans 14 amino acids. CDR3 sequence (DNA): TGTGCCAGCAGAAACTCGGGAGTACCCTACGAGCAGTACTTC. Amino acids: CASRNSGVPYEQYF.

The chain joins TRBV28 to TRBJ1-6; D ambiguous. V shed 7 bases and J shed 9 bases, with 13 bases lying between them. This CDR3 region has 13 residues. CDR1 is MDHEN and CDR2 is SYDVKM in the germline V gene. The CDR3 is CASIWRPGSPLHF. In nucleotides, the CDR3 is TGTGCCAGCATATGGAGGCCGGGTTCACCCCTCCACTTT.

The chain employs TRBV7-9 and TRBJ1-6; D is perhaps TRBD1 (6 bases). V shed 2 bases and J shed 7 bases, with 9 bases lying between them. Germline V CDR1 and CDR2: SEHNR, FQNEAQ (reference sequence). The CDR3 is made up of 14 amino acids. The CDR3 spells CASSLRTANSPLHF. CDR3 DNA sequence: TGTGCCAGCAGCTTAAGGACAGCAAATTCACCCCTCCACTTT.

Regarding this clone: The same CDR3 also results from other DNA sequences found in this sample. The genes are TRBV7-9 and TRBJ2-1; TRBD2 agrees at 9 bases. Germline CDR1 SEHNR, CDR2 FQNEAQ (reference sequence). The CDR3 runs 16 residues. V lost 1 base to trimming and J lost 3 bases; unmatched junction nucleotides: 4. This CDR3 is CASSLGPSGIYNEQFF. CDR3 coding DNA: TGTGCCAGCAGCTTAGGTCCTAGCGGGATCTACAATGAGCAGTTCTTC.

The rearrangement joins TRBV28 to TRBJ1-5; TRBD1 is a possible D gene (5 bases). CDR3 length: 15 residues. Germline CDR1 and CDR2: MDHEN and SYDVKM. Trimming stripped 1 base from V and 3 bases from J, with 10 bases between. The DNA of the CDR3 is TGTGCCAGCAGTTTATCGGGGGGTAACAATCAGCCCCAGCATTTT. Residues: CASSLSGGNNQPQHF.

This clone occurred once. The sample has other DNA sequences that encode this CDR3 too. The chain uses TRBV28 and TRBJ1-2, with D maybe TRBD1 (5 bases). Trimming pared 0 bases from V and 2 bases from J, leaving 7 bases between. Per the germline V gene, CDR1 is MDHEN and CDR2 is SYDVKM. This CDR3 spans 14 amino acids. The CDR3 coding sequence is TGTGCCAGCAGTTTATGGGGGGGGAACTATGGCTACACCTTC. It translates to CASSLWGGNYGYTF.

This chain joins TRBV6-5 and TRBJ1-2; possibly TRBD1 for D (6 bases). CDR3 length: 15 residues. With 7 bases removed from V and 8 bases from J, the gap between germline ends came to 23 bases. The germline gives CDR1 MNHEY, CDR2 SVGAGI. The CDR3 region has the DNA TGTGCCAGCACATACCAGACAGGTTTTTCTTCGGGCTACACCTTC. Protein product: CASTYQTGFSSGYTF.

The gene calls are TRBV9 and TRBJ2-1, with 14 bases lining up with TRBD2. V trimming: 2 bases; J trimming: 8 bases; junction bases outside the gene matches: 15. CDR3 length: 19 residues. In germline, CDR1 is SGDLS, CDR2 YYNGEE. The CDR3 reads CASSVSPGLAGVILDEQFF. In DNA form, the CDR3 reads TGTGCCAGCAGCGTTAGCCCGGGACTAGCGGGAGTTATCCTCGATGAGCAGTTCTTC.

The V and J genes are TRBV3-1 (or the pseudogene TRBV3-2) and TRBJ2-3; 7 bases map to TRBD1. Germline CDR1 reads LGHDT; CDR2 reads YNNKEL (reference sequence). This CDR3 has 15 residues. After removal of 6 bases from V and 5 bases from J, the junction contained 11 bases not matched to a gene. The CDR3 protein is CASRRNTGVGDTQYF. In DNA, the CDR3 is TGTGCCAGCAGACGTAATACAGGGGTCGGAGATACGCAGTATTTT.

This chain links TRBV2 with TRBJ2-1, with a weak D call TRBD2 (5 bases). V lost 1 base to trimming and J lost 5 bases, with 15 bases between them. The germline gives CDR1 SNHLY, CDR2 FYNNEI. The CDR3 has 16 residues. CDR3 bases: TGTGCCAGCAGTGAAGGGAGCGGATCCCCCGACAATGAGCAGTTCTTC. The encoded protein is CASSEGSGSPDNEQFF.

The V gene is TRBV24-1, the J gene TRBJ2-5, with D perhaps TRBD1 (6 bases). Germline CDR1 is KGHDR and CDR2 is SFDVKD. Deletions cut 0 bases from V and 5 bases from J, with 12 bases between. This CDR3 spans 15 amino acids. The chain's CDR3 is CATSDLGRGYETQYF. The CDR3 nucleotides are TGTGCCACCAGTGATTTGGGCAGGGGTTACGAGACCCAGTACTTC.

The chain links TRBV23-1 to TRBJ2-2, with D hard to call. TRBV23-1 falls under the ORF class, with uncertain function. The V and J ends lost 4 bases and 8 bases respectively, with 23 bases between them. The CDR3 runs to 17 residues. As DNA, the CDR3 is TGCGCCAGCAGTCCCCGCTCATCTACGAATCCCTCAGGGGAGCTGTTTTTT. It yields the protein CASSPRSSTNPSGELFF.